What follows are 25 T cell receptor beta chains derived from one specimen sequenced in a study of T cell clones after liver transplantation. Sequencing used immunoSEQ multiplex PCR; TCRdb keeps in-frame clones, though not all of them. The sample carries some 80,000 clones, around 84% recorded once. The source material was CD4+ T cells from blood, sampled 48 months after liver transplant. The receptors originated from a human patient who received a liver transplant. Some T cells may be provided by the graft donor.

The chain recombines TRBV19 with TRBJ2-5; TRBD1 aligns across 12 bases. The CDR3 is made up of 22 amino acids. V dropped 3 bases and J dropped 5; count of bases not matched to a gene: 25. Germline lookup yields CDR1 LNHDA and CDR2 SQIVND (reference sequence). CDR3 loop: CASSISPLGTGGQPAVFETQYF. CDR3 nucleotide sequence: TGTGCCAGTAGTATTTCCCCCTTGGGGACAGGGGGCCAACCCGCCGTTTTCGAGACCCAGTACTTC. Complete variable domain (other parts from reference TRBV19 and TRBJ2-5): DGGITQSPKYLFRKEGQNVTLSCEQNLNHDAMYWYRQDPGQGLRLIYYSQIVNDFQKGDIAEGYSVSREKKESFPLTVTSAQKNPTAFYLCASSISPLGTGGQPAVFETQYFGPGTRLLVL.

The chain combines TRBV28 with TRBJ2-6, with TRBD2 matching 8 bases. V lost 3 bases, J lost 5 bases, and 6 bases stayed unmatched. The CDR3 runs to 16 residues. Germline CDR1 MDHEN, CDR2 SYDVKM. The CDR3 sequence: CASSLERGRRANVLTF. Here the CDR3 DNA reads TGTGCCAGCAGTTTGGAGCGGGGGAGGAGGGCCAACGTCCTGACTTTC. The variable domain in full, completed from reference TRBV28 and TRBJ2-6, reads DVKVTQSSRYLVKRTGEKVFLECVQDMDHENMFWYRQDPGLGLRLIYFSYDVKMKEKGDIPEGYSVSREKKERFSLILESASTNQTSMYLCASSLERGRRANVLTFGAGSRLTVL.

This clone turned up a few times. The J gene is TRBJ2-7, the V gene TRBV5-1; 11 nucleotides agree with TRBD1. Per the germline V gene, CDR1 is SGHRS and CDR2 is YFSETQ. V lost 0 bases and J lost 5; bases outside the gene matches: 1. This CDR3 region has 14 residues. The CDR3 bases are TGCGCCAGCAGCTTGGAGGGACAGGGGGACGAGCAGTACTTC. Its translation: CASSLEGQGDEQYF.

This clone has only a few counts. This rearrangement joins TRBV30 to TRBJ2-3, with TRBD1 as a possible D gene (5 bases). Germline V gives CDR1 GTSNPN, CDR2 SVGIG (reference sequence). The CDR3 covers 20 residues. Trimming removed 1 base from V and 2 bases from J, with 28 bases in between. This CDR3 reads CAWSARRGRVTGYDTDTQYF. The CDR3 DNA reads TGTGCCTGGAGTGCACGGCGAGGCAGGGTGACTGGGTACGACACAGATACGCAGTATTTT.

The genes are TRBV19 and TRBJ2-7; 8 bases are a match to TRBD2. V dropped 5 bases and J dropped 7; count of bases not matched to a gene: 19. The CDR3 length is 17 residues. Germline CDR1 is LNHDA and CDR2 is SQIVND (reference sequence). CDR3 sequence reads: CASSGVARAGGPREQYF. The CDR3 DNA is TGTGCCAGTAGTGGGGTAGCGCGGGCGGGAGGCCCGCGGGAGCAGTACTTC.

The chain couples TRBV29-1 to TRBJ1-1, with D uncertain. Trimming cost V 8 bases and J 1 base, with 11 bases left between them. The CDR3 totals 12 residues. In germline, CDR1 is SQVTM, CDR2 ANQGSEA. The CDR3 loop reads CSIQHGNTEAFF. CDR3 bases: TGCAGCATCCAGCACGGGAACACTGAAGCTTTCTTT.

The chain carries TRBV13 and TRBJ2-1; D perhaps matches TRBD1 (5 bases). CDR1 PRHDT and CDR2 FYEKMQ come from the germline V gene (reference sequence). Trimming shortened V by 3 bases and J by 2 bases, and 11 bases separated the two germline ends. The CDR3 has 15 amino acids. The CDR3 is CASSFRTRTYNEQFF. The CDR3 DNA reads TGTGCCAGCAGCTTTCGGACAAGGACCTACAATGAGCAGTTCTTC.

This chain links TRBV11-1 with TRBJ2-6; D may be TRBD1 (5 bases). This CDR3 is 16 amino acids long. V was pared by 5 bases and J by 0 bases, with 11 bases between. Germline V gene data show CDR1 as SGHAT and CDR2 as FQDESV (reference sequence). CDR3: CASSQDRFSGANVLTF. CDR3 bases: TGTGCCAGCAGCCAAGACAGATTCTCTGGGGCCAACGTCCTGACTTTC.

DNA for the CDR3: TGTGCCAGCAGCTTGGGACAGGGAAACTACAATGAGCAGTTCTTC. Its translation: CASSLGQGNYNEQFF. The rearrangement joins TRBV4-2 to TRBJ2-1, with 9 bases aligning to TRBD1. The V and J ends lost 5 bases and 3 bases, in that order; junction bases with no gene match: 5. Germline CDR1 is LGHNA and CDR2 is YNFKEQ. The CDR3 has 15 amino acids.

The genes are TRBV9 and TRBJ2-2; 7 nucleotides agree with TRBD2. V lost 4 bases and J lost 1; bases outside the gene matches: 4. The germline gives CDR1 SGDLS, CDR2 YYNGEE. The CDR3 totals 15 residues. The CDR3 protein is CASSLTGGNTGELFF. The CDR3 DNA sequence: TGTGCCAGCAGCCTAACGGGGGGGAACACCGGGGAGCTGTTTTTT.

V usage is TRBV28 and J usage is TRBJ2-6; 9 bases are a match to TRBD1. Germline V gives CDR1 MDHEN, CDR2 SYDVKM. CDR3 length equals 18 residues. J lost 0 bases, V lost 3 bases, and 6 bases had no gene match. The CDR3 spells CASSLSGTGRSGANVLTF. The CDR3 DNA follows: TGTGCCAGCAGTTTGTCCGGGACAGGGCGCTCTGGGGCCAACGTCCTGACTTTC. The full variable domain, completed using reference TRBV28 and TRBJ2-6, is DVKVTQSSRYLVKRTGEKVFLECVQDMDHENMFWYRQDPGLGLRLIYFSYDVKMKEKGDIPEGYSVSREKKERFSLILESASTNQTSMYLCASSLSGTGRSGANVLTFGAGSRLTVL.

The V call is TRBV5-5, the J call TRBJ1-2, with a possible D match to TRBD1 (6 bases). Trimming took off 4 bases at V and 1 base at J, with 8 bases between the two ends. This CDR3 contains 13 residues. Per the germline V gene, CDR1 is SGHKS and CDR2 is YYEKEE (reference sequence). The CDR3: CASSPDSNYGYTF. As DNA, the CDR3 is TGTGCCAGCAGCCCGGACAGTAACTATGGCTACACCTTC.

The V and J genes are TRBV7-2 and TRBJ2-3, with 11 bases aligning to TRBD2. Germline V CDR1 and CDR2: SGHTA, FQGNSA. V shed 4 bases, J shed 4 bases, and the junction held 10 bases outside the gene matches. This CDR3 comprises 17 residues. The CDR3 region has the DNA TGTGCCAGCAGCTCGATAGCGGGAGGGCTGGGGGCAGATACGCAGTATTTT. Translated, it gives CASSSIAGGLGADTQYF.

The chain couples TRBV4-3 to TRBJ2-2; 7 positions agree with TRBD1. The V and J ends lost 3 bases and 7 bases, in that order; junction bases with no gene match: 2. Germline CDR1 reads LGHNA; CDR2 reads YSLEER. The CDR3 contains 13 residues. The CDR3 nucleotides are TGCGCCAGCAGCCACCCAGGGGGCGGGGAGCTGTTTTTT. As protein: CASSHPGGGELFF.

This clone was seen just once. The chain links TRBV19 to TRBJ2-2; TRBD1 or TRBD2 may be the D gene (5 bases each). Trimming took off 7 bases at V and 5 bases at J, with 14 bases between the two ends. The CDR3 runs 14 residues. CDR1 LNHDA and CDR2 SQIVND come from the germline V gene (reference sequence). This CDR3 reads CASKEQGGTGELFF. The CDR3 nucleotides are TGTGCCAGTAAAGAGCAGGGCGGGACCGGGGAGCTGTTTTTT.

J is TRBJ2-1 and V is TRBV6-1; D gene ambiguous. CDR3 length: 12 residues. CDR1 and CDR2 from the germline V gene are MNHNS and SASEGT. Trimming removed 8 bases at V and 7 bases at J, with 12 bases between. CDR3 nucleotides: TGTGCCAGCGGGCTATTCGGGAATGAGCAGTTCTTC. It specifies CASGLFGNEQFF.

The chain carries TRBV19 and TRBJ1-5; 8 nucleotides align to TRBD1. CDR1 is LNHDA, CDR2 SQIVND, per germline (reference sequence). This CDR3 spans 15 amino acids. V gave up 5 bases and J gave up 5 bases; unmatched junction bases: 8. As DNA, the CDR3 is TGTGCCAGTAGTCGCGCAGGGGGCGAGTATCAGCCCCAGCATTTT. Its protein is CASSRAGGEYQPQHF.

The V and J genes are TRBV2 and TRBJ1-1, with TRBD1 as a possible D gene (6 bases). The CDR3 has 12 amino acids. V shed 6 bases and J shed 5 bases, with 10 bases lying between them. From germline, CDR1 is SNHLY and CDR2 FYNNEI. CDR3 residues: CASRNQGTEAFF. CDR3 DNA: TGTGCCAGCAGAAACCAGGGGACTGAAGCTTTCTTT.

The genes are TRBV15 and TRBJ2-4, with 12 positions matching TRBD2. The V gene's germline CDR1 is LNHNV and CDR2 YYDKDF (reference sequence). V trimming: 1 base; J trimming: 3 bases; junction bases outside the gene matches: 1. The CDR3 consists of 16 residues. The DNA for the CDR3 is TGTGCCACCAGCAGAGGACTAGCGGGAGTCAAAAACATTCAGTACTTC. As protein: CATSRGLAGVKNIQYF.

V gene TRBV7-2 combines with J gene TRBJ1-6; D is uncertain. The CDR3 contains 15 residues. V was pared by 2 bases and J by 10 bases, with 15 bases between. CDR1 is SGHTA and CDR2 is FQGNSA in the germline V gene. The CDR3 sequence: CASSLIRDGGSPLHF. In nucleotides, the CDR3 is TGTGCCAGCAGCTTAATTCGGGATGGAGGCTCACCCCTCCACTTT.

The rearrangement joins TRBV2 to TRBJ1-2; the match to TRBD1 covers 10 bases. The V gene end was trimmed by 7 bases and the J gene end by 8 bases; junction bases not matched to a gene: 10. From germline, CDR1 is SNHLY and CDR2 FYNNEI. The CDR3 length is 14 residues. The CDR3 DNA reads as TGTGCCAGCACCTGGGCCGGGACAGGGGAAGGCTACACCTTC. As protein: CASTWAGTGEGYTF.

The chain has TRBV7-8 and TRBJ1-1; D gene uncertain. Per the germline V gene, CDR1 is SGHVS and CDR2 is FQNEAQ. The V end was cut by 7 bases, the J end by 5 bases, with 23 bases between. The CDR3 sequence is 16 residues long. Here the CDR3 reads CASTLQGPATLTEAFF. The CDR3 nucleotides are TGTGCCAGCACCTTGCAAGGGCCCGCGACGTTAACTGAAGCTTTCTTT.

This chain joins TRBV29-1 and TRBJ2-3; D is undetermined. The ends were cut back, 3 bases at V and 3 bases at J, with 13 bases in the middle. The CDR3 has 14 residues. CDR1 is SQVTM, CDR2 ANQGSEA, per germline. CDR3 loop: CSVEEHRSTDTQYF. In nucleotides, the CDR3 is TGCAGCGTTGAGGAGCACAGATCGACAGATACGCAGTATTTT.

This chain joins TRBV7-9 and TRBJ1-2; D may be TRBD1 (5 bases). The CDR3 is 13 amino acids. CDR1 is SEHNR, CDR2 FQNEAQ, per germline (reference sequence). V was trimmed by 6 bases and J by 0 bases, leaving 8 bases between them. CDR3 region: CASSRQTNYGYTF. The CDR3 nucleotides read TGTGCCAGCAGTCGACAGACTAACTATGGCTACACCTTC. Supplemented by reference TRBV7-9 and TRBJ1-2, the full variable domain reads DTGVSQNPRHKITKRGQNVTFRCDPISEHNRLYWYRQTLGQGPEFLTYFQNEAQLEKSRLLSDRFSAERPKGSFSTLEIQRTEQGDSAMYLCASSRQTNYGYTFGSGTRLTVV.

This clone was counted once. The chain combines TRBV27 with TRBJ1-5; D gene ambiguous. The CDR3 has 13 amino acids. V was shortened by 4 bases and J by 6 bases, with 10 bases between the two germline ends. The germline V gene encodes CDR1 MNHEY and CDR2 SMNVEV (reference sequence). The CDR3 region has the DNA TGTGCCAGCAGTTCCAGAGAGTTTCAGCCCCAGCATTTT. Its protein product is CASSSREFQPQHF.